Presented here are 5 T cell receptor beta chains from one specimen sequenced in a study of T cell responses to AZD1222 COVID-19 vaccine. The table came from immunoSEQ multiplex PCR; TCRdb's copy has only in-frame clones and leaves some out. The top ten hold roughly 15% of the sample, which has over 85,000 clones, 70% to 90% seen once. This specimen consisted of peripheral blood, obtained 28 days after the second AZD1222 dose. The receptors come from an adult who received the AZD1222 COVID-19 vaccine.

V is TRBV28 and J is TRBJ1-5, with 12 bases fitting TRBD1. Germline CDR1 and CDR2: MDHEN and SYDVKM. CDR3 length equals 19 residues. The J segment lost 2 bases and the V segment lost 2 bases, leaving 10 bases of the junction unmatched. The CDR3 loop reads CASSLMGQGAGTRNQPQHF. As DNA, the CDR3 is TGTGCCAGCAGTTTAATGGGACAGGGGGCTGGTACGCGCAATCAGCCCCAGCATTTT.

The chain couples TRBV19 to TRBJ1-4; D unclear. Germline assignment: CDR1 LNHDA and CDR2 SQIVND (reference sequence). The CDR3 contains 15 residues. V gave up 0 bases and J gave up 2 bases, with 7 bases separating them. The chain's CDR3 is CASSIEGYTNEKLFF. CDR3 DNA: TGTGCCAGTAGTATAGAAGGGTACACTAATGAAAAACTGTTTTTT.

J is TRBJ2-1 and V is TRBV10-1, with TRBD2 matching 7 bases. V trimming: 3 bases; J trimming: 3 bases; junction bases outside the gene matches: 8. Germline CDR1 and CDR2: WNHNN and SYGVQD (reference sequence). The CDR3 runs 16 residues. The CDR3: CASSDQRGVDYNEQFF. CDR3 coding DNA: TGCGCCAGCAGTGACCAGCGGGGAGTCGACTACAATGAGCAGTTCTTC.

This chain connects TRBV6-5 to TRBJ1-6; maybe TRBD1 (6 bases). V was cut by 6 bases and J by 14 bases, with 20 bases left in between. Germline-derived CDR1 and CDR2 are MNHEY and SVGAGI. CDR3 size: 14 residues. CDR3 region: CASSGQPVRSALHF. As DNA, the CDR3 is TGTGCCAGCAGCGGACAGCCCGTTAGGTCGGCCCTCCACTTT.

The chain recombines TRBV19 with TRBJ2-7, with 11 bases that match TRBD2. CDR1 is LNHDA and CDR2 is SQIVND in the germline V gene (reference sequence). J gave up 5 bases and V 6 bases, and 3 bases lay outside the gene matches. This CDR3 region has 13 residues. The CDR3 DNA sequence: TGTGCCAGTAGACTAGCGGGAGCCCACGAGCAGTACTTC. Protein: CASRLAGAHEQYF.